This TCR beta chain was found in a study of blood T cell repertoires in COVID-19. Per germline, CDR1 KGHDR and CDR2 SFDVKD. The CDR3 runs 18 residues. Unmatched junction bases numbered 13, after V lost 3 bases and J lost 7 bases. TCRdb's table, derived via immunoSEQ multiplex PCR, lists solely in-frame clones and lacks some. The data show roughly 250,000 clones, 80% to 90% seen once. The source is a woman between 45 and 60 years old with acute or convalescent COVID-19. V is TRBV24-1 and J is TRBJ2-5; 13 nucleotides match TRBD2. The sequenced material came from peripheral blood. CDR3 region: CATSDPGTSGTVPGTQYF. The CDR3 nucleotides read TGTGCCACCAGTGATCCCGGGACTAGCGGGACCGTACCAGGGACCCAGTACTTC.